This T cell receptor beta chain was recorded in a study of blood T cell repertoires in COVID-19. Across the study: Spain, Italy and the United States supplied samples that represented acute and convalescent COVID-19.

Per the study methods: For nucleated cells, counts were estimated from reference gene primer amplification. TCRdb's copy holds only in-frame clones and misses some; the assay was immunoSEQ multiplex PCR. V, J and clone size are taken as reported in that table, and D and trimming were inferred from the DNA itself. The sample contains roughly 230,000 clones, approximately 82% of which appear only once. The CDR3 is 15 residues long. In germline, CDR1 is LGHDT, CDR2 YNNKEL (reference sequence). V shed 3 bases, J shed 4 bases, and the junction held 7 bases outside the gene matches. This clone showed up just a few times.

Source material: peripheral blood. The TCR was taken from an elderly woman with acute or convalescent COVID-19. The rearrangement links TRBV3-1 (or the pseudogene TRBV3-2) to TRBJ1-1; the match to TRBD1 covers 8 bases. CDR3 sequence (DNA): TGTGCCAGCAGCCAGCTCGACAGGGGCGGCACTGAAGCTTTCTTT. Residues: CASSQLDRGGTEAFF.